The rows below give T cell receptor beta chains drawn from one sample of a study of blood T cell repertoires in COVID-19. This table comes from immunoSEQ multiplex PCR, and its TCRdb copy is limited to in-frame clones, with some not included. The table records 70,000 to 85,000 clones, roughly four fifths of them present only once. Input material: peripheral blood. The receptors come from a human donor in a cohort sampled during active COVID-19. CDR3s include the opening cysteine and the closing phenylalanine or tryptophan. The order of the fields is V gene, CDR3 protein.

v_call: TRBV6-5
cdr3_aa: CASSYSIEGIQPQHF

v_call: TRBV2
cdr3_aa: CASRGTSGNTGELFF

v_call: TRBV6-5
cdr3_aa: CASSYSGRGGDTQYF

v_call: TRBV6-5
cdr3_aa: CASSRDYYEQYF

v_call: TRBV5-1
cdr3_aa: CASSLLQNYEQYF

v_call: TRBV10-1
cdr3_aa: CASSERGTAAGELFF

v_call: TRBV28
cdr3_aa: CASRAGGMDGYTF

v_call: TRBV7-9
cdr3_aa: CASSSRDTAATNEKLFF

v_call: TRBV7-3
cdr3_aa: CASSLSRAGVVDTQYF

v_call: TRBV11-2
cdr3_aa: CASSSSGRTDTQYF

v_call: TRBV9
cdr3_aa: CASSVLDKDNSPLHF

v_call: TRBV5-1
cdr3_aa: CASSPPLAGGYEQYF

v_call: TRBV3-1/TRBV3-2
cdr3_aa: CASSDIGNSPLHF

v_call: TRBV6-5
cdr3_aa: CASSQAGAGNTIYF

v_call: TRBV28
cdr3_aa: CASWGGGEWYEQYF

v_call: TRBV4-2
cdr3_aa: CASSPDRLLNEKLFF

v_call: TRBV2
cdr3_aa: CASRSLGLAGNEQYF

v_call: TRBV5-1
cdr3_aa: CASSISGSEDTQYF

v_call: TRBV27
cdr3_aa: CASSFKGERESTRETQYF

v_call: TRBV28
cdr3_aa: CASSLVQGAGYGYTF

v_call: TRBV7-9
cdr3_aa: CATTTGLLAFDTGELFF

v_call: TRBV10-3
cdr3_aa: CAISEYQGMNTEAFF

v_call: TRBV5-4
cdr3_aa: CAIVAGDRANTEAFF

v_call: TRBV12-3/TRBV12-4
cdr3_aa: CASRRGTQPQHF

v_call: TRBV5-6
cdr3_aa: CASSFMSEAFF

v_call: TRBV7-2
cdr3_aa: CASSLRSGGGDNEQFF

v_call: TRBV7-3
cdr3_aa: CASSTPAGVADTQYF

v_call: TRBV28
cdr3_aa: CASARQYQGTQYF

v_call: TRBV19
cdr3_aa: CASSSSTGVLDTQYF

v_call: TRBV28
cdr3_aa: CASYSTVYSNQPQHF

v_call: TRBV10-3
cdr3_aa: CAIGEEANSPLHF

v_call: TRBV2
cdr3_aa: CASSLWQGEGEQFF

v_call: TRBV28
cdr3_aa: CAALDIRLYGYTF

v_call: TRBV9
cdr3_aa: CASSVPSGPGNEQFF

v_call: TRBV28
cdr3_aa: CASSFRGQGRNYNSPLHF

v_call: TRBV28
cdr3_aa: CASRGTGTGSNQPQHF

v_call: TRBV3-1/TRBV3-2
cdr3_aa: CASSQGPIATEAFF

v_call: TRBV12-5
cdr3_aa: CASGPRGNEQFF

v_call: TRBV28
cdr3_aa: CASSFERGTDTQYF

v_call: TRBV19
cdr3_aa: CASSTRTGGADTIYF

v_call: TRBV7-7
cdr3_aa: CASSLQGAETQYF

v_call: TRBV14
cdr3_aa: CASSRRGSGAEEETQYF

v_call: TRBV28
cdr3_aa: CASRPQGWPEAFF

v_call: TRBV18
cdr3_aa: CASSPAGWIYEQYF

v_call: TRBV19
cdr3_aa: CASSIVPGSETQYF

v_call: TRBV4-1
cdr3_aa: CASSQSGTGGRGVTDTEAFF

v_call: TRBV7-3
cdr3_aa: CASSLSTGVNTEAFF

v_call: TRBV10-2
cdr3_aa: CASSGSQNQPQHF

v_call: TRBV7-3
cdr3_aa: CASSQDGFANYGYTF

v_call: TRBV6-5
cdr3_aa: CASRQGANEKLFF

v_call: TRBV6-1
cdr3_aa: CASSDGGRAGDTQYF

v_call: TRBV5-5
cdr3_aa: CASSRTSGSYEQYF

v_call: TRBV7-6
cdr3_aa: CASSSSGTARTDTQYF